The 9 T cell receptor beta chains below were found in one sample sequenced in a study of cytomegalovirus exposure and HLA in healthy donors (dated by TCRdb to 2015 to 2018). Libraries were constructed by the immunoSEQ multiplex PCR assay. For the multiplex PCR, a mixture combining 60 forward primers for TCR Vbeta segments and 13 reverse primers for TCR Jbeta segments was used. TCRdb limited this immuneACCESS table to in-frame rearrangements with V and J called. A share of clones is missing; checked studies link under half to unresolved V genes, and the rest is unexplained. The sample yields approximately 140,000 clones; roughly 83% were counted once. The ten largest make up around 4% of the sample. The sequencing input was PBMCs. These receptors all stem from a man aged 35 to 55 in good health and CMV-seropositive.

The chain couples TRBV21-1 to TRBJ2-1; TRBD2 was called by the table and not checked on the DNA. TRBV21-1 constitutes a pseudogene. The CDR3 has 12 amino acids. The CDR3 bases are TGTGCCAGCAGCTTATCCTACAATGAGCAGTTCTTC. It is translated as CASSLSYNEQFF.

The CDR3 protein is CASSGGSSDTQYF. In DNA, the CDR3 is TGTGCCAGCAGCGGGGGGTCGTCTGATACGCAGTATTTT. The V and J genes are TRBV7-3 and TRBJ2-3; tentatively, D is TRBD2 (6 bases). V lost 5 bases, J lost 6 bases, and 12 bases lay in between. This CDR3 spans 13 amino acids. CDR1 SGHTA and CDR2 FQGTGA come from the germline V gene.

This chain connects TRBV29-1 to TRBJ1-2; 7 bases align to TRBD1. The V gene's germline CDR1 is SQVTM and CDR2 ANQGSEA. The CDR3 totals 13 residues. V lost 4 bases, J lost 3 bases, and 5 bases stayed unmatched. The CDR3 reads CSVGQGLDYGYTF. CDR3 DNA sequence: TGCAGCGTTGGACAGGGTCTTGACTATGGCTACACCTTC.

The chain has TRBV19 and TRBJ1-1; D is uncertain. Germline CDR1 is LNHDA and CDR2 is SQIVND (reference sequence). This CDR3 has 10 amino acids. Deletions cut 9 bases from V and 11 bases from J, with 13 bases between. The CDR3 spells CARTGEVAFF. CDR3 nucleotides: TGTGCCAGGACCGGGGAGGTGGCTTTCTTT.

V is TRBV7-6 and J is TRBJ1-4, with 10 bases aligning to TRBD1. Trimming removed 4 bases from V and 2 bases from J; junction bases left unmatched: 4. Germline lookup yields CDR1 SGHVS and CDR2 FNYEAQ. CDR3 length: 16 residues. CDR3 region: CASSSTGGGTNEKLFF. The CDR3 bases are TGTGCCAGCAGCTCGACAGGGGGCGGGACTAATGAAAAACTGTTTTTT.

The chain recombines TRBV30 with TRBJ1-4, with 10 bases fitting TRBD1. Germline CDR1 reads GTSNPN; CDR2 reads SVGIG (reference sequence). The V gene end was trimmed by 8 bases and the J gene end by 3 bases; junction bases not matched to a gene: 9. The CDR3 extends over 15 amino acids. CDR3 sequence: CAGGQGRRANEKLFF. The DNA for the CDR3 is TGTGCCGGGGGACAGGGGAGGAGGGCTAATGAAAAACTGTTTTTT.

The chain carries TRBV5-1 and TRBJ2-7, with D possibly matching TRBD1 (5 bases). CDR1 is SGHRS and CDR2 is YFSETQ in the germline V gene. CDR3 length: 13 amino acids. Trimming stripped 3 bases from V and 7 bases from J, with 14 bases between. The CDR3 DNA reads as TGCGCCAGCAGCTCGGTGGGGCCGGAGGAGCAGTACTTC. It codes for CASSSVGPEEQYF. The whole variable domain, filled in from reference TRBV5-1 and TRBJ2-7, reads KAGVTQTPRYLIKTRGQQVTLSCSPISGHRSVSWYQQTPGQGLQFLFEYFSETQRNKGNFPGRFSGRQFSNSRSEMNVSTLELGDSALYLCASSSVGPEEQYFGPGTRLTVT.

This clone was seen more than once but under ten times. The chain joins TRBV5-6 to TRBJ2-1; 9 bases align to TRBD1. V lost 0 bases and J lost 13; bases outside the gene matches: 5. The germline V gene encodes CDR1 SGHDT and CDR2 YYEEEE. The CDR3 sequence is 13 residues long. CDR3 bases: TGTGCCAGCAGCTTGGACAGACAGGGGGGCCAGTTCTTC. This translates into CASSLDRQGGQFF. The variable domain in full, with the rest retrieved from reference TRBV5-6 and TRBJ2-1, is DAGVTQSPTHLIKTRGQQVTLRCSPKSGHDTVSWYQQALGQGPQFIFQYYEEEERQRGNFPDRFSGHQFPNYSSELNVNALLLGDSALYLCASSLDRQGGQFFGPGTRLTVL.

The chain combines TRBV30 with TRBJ1-4; tentatively, D is TRBD1 (6 bases). Germline CDR1 GTSNPN, CDR2 SVGIG (reference sequence). CDR3 length equals 11 residues. V was cut by 3 bases and J by 13 bases, with 12 bases left in between. The CDR3 nucleotides are TGTGCCTGGAGGACAGGAGGCGGACTGTTTTTT. It translates to CAWRTGGGLFF.